This TCR beta chain derives from a study of spatial heterogeneity in lung cancer. MiXCR, applied by TCRdb to the 5' RACE reads, yields one record per CDR3 protein. The profile shows 80,000 to 95,000 distinct CDR3 sequences, roughly 10% of them singletons. Noted time point: sample taken at primary tumor resection. In each case, whole RNA from tumor, nontumor lung or frozen PBMC was sequenced unsorted. This clonotype was observed at least ten times. This material consisted of PBMCs, taken at surgery. The sequence was collected from a male donor with early-stage non-small cell lung cancer.

In DNA form, the CDR3 reads TGTGCCAGCAGCCTAGGACAACCCACCGGGGAGCTGTTTTTT. Translating gives CASSLGQPTGELFF. The rearrangement uses TRBV3-1 and TRBJ2-2, with a weak D call TRBD1 (5 bases). The CDR3 runs 14 residues. Germline V gene sequence: CDR1 LGHDT, CDR2 YNNKEL (reference sequence). Trimming took off 4 bases at V and 4 bases at J, with 10 bases between the two ends.